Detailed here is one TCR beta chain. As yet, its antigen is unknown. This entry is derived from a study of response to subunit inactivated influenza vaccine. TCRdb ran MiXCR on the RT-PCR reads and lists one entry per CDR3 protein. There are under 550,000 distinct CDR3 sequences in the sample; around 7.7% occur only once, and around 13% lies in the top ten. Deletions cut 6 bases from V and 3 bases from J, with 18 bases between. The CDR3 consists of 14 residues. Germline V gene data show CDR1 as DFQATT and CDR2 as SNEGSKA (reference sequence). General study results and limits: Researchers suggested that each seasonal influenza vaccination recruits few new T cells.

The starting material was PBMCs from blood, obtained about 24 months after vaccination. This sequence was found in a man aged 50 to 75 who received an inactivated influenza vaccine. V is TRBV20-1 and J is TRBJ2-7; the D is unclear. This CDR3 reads CSAQPNLAYYEQYF. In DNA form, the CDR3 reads TGCAGTGCCCAACCTAACCTGGCCTACTACGAGCAGTACTTC.